This T cell receptor (beta chain) derives from a study of shared clonotypes between healthy human individuals. V shed 4 bases, J shed 4 bases, and the junction held 1 base outside the gene matches. CDR1 is MGHRA and CDR2 is YSYEKL in the germline V gene. This CDR3 is 15 amino acids long. Only CD45RO-negative cells positively selected for CCR7 counted as naive CD8 cells, so terminally differentiated effector memory CD45RA+ cells were excluded. Profiled with immunoSEQ multiplex PCR; TCRdb holds only in-frame clones, not every one. This table holds hundreds of thousands of clones, around 96% found once.

Sequenced sample: naive CD8+ T cells sorted from blood. The chain uses TRBV4-1 and TRBJ2-3; 14 nucleotides line up with TRBD2. The receptor was derived from a woman aged 30 to 39 in good health. CDR3 in amino acids: CASSRTSGRSDTQYF. The CDR3 region has the DNA TGCGCCAGCAGCCGGACTAGCGGGAGGTCAGATACGCAGTATTTT.